This T cell receptor (beta chain) was sequenced during a study of patients and donors after allogeneic stem cell transplantation. TCRdb reprocessed the RT-PCR reads with MiXCR, giving one entry per CDR3 protein. The profile shows 8,000 to 9,500 distinct CDR3 sequences, 3% to 4.5% of them singletons. This clonotype was recorded at least ten times. This receptor was taken from a human donor who was either an allogeneic HSCT recipient or a stem cell or donor lymphocyte infusion donor (not recorded which). It is not recorded whose cells these are; they may come from a transplant donor. Material for sequencing was blood, either unsorted or a sorted T cell fraction (not recorded which).

Here the CDR3 reads CASSLDGLYGYTF. Here the CDR3 DNA reads TGTGCCAGCAGCTTGGACGGGCTCTATGGCTACACCTTC. The chain couples TRBV28 to TRBJ1-2; D gene unclear. Germline V lookup: CDR1 MDHEN, CDR2 SYDVKM. The CDR3 has 13 residues. V was shortened by 6 bases and J by 4 bases, with 12 bases between the two germline ends.